The clone carrying this TCR beta chain occurred a few times. The data derive from a study of T cell repertoires in cytomegalovirus infection. Across the study: Public signatures in TCR beta pointed to CMV infection and matching HLA type.

TCRdb passed the reads through MiXCR, listing each CDR3 protein once. The sample has hundreds of thousands of distinct CDR3 sequences; about 9.1% are singletons. V lost 2 bases to trimming and J lost 2 bases, with 21 bases between them. The CDR3 totals 17 residues. CDR1 SQVTM and CDR2 ANQGSEA come from the germline V gene. This TCR derives from a human donor in good health (CMV status not recorded). Some clones in this sample may be carry-over from other donors' samples. The specimen sequenced was PBMCs. The genes are TRBV29-1 and TRBJ1-1, with D possibly TRBD1 on 6 matching bases. The CDR3, as DNA: TGCAGCGTTGAATCGGGGCTCGGGACACTCACCAACACTGAAGCTTTCTTT. Protein sequence: CSVESGLGTLTNTEAFF. The variable domain in full, with the rest retrieved from reference TRBV29-1 and TRBJ1-1, is SAVISQKPSRDICQRGTSLTIQCQVDSQVTMMFWYRQQPGQSLTLIATANQGSEATYESGFVIDKFPISRPNLTFSTLTVSNMSPEDSSIYLCSVESGLGTLTNTEAFFGQGTRLTVV.